This entry is about one TCR beta chain. The target antigen is unknown. This sample's time point: healthy volunteer bleed at 6 weeks. Blood, whole and unfractionated, served as the source for total RNA extraction. The data were obtained in a study of human T cells and chemical hapten exposure. Background on the study: Minor volume differences among pooled libraries chiefly drove per-sample TCR yield variation. Study conclusions and caveats: TCRs at a frequency above 1 in 1000 stayed unchanged with DPC sensitization.

Germline CDR1 and CDR2: SGHRS and YFSETQ. Trimming left V 0 bases short and J 7 bases short, with 13 bases between. CDR3 size: 15 residues. Each cDNA molecule in the library carried unique molecular identifiers. In the authors' methods: Per-sample TCR counts ranged from roughly 20,000 to 700,000, median around 88,000. MiXCR, run by TCRdb on the RACE reads, gives a single entry per CDR3 protein. The V and J calls reflect TCRdb's pipeline rather than the authors' work. The table includes about 30,000 distinct CDR3 sequences, roughly 5% detected once. The TCR comes from a human donor in good health. Some clones in this sample may be carry-over from other donors' samples. The specimen was whole blood. The chain couples TRBV5-1 to TRBJ1-4; D ambiguous. CDR3 in amino acids: CASSLVGSEGEKLFF. The CDR3 DNA follows: TGCGCCAGCAGCTTGGTAGGGTCGGAAGGTGAAAAACTGTTTTTT.